What follows is one TCR beta chain and its context. Method: immunoSEQ multiplex PCR; TCRdb's copy keeps in-frame clones and lacks some. The sample has about 72,000 clones, 75% to 90% seen once. Germline CDR1 SGHDT, CDR2 YYEEEE. The CDR3 length is 16 residues. Unmatched junction bases numbered 11, after V lost 4 bases and J lost 1 base. The time point denotes: pretreatment peripheral blood. The study enrolled patients with locally advanced or metastatic urothelial carcinoma. The source of the sample is a study of PD-L1 blockade in urothelial cancer. Study details: From 0 to 3 prior chemotherapy regimens had been given to the patients. A median around 140,000 T cells were found in blood samples.

The source material was PBMCs, sampled around atezolizumab (anti-PD-L1) treatment. This TCR derives from a man between 60 and 70 years old with urothelial cancer. The chain is built from TRBV5-6 and TRBJ2-7, with 7 positions matching TRBD1. The CDR3 nucleotides read TGTGCCAGCAGCCTAGGGGGCAGGACGGGGTCCTACGAGCAGTACTTC. This sequence encodes CASSLGGRTGSYEQYF.